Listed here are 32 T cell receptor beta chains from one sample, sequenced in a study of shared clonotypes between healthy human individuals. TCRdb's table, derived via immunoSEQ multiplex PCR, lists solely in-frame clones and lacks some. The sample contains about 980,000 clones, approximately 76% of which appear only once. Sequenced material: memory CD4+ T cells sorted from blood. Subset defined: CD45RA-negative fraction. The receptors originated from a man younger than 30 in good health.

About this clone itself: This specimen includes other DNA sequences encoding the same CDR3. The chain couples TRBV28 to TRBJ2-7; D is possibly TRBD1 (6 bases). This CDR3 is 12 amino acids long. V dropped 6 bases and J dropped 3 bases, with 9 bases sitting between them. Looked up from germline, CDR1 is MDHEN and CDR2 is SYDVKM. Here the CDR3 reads CASSPQGYEQYF. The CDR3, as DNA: TGTGCCAGCAGCCCACAGGGCTACGAGCAGTACTTC.

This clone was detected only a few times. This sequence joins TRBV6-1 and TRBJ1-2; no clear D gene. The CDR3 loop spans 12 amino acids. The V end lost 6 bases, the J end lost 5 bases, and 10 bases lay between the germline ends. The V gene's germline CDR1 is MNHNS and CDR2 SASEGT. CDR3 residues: CASRESLYGYTF. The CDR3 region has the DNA TGTGCCAGCAGGGAAAGCCTATATGGCTACACCTTC.

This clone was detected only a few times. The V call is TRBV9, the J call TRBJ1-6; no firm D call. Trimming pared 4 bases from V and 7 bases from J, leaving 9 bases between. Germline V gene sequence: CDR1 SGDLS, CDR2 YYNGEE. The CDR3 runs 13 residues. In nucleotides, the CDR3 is TGTGCCAGCAGCTCGGCGACGAATTCACCCCTCCACTTT. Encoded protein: CASSSATNSPLHF.

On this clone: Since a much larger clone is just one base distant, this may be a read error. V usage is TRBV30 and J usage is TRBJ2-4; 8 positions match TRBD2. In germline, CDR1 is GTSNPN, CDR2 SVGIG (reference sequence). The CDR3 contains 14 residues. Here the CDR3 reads CVWSGGTSVNIQYF. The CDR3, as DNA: TGTGTCTGGAGTGGCGGGACTAGTGTGAACATTCAGTACTTC.

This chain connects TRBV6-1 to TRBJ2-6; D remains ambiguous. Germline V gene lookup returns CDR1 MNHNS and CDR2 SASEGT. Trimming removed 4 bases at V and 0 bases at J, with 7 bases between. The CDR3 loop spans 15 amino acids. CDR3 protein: CASSADGSGANVLTF. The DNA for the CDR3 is TGTGCCAGCAGTGCCGACGGCTCTGGGGCCAACGTCCTGACTTTC.

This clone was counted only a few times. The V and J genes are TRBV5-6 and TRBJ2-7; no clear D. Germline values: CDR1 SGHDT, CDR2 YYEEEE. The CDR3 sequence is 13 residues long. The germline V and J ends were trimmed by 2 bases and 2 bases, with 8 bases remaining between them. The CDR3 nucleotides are TGTGCCAGCAGCTTCGTCAGCACCTACGAGCAGTACTTC. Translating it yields CASSFVSTYEQYF.

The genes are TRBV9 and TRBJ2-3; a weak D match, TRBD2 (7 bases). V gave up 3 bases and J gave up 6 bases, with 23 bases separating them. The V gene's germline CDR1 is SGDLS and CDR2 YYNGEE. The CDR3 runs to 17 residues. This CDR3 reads CASSGGSIRGGADTQYF. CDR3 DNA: TGTGCCAGCAGCGGAGGCTCTATCAGGGGAGGGGCGGATACGCAGTATTTT.

This CDR3 reads CAISGDRNTEAFF. The CDR3 DNA sequence: TGTGCCATCAGTGGCGACAGGAACACTGAAGCTTTCTTT. V gene TRBV10-3 combines with J gene TRBJ1-1, with D tentatively TRBD1 (5 bases). This CDR3 comprises 13 residues. Trimming stripped 4 bases from V and 1 base from J, with 7 bases between. In germline, CDR1 is ENHRY, CDR2 SYGVKD.

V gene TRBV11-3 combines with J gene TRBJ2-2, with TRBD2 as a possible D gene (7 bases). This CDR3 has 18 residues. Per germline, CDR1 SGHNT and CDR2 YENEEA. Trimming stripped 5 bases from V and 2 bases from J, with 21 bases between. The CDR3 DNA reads TGTGCCAGCAGCCCCCGGGGGGCGAGCGGACGAAACACCGGGGAGCTGTTTTTT. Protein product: CASSPRGASGRNTGELFF.

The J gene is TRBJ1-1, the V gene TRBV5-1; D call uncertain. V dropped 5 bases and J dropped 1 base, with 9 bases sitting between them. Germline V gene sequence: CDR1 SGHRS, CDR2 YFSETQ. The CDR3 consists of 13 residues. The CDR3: CASSNPENTEAFF. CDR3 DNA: TGCGCCAGCAGTAACCCGGAGAACACTGAAGCTTTCTTT.

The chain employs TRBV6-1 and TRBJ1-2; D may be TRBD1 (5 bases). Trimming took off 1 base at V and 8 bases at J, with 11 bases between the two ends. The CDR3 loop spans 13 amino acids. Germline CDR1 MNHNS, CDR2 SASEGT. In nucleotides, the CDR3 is TGTGCCAGCAGTGAAGACGGGGGAAGGGGCTACACCTTC. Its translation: CASSEDGGRGYTF.

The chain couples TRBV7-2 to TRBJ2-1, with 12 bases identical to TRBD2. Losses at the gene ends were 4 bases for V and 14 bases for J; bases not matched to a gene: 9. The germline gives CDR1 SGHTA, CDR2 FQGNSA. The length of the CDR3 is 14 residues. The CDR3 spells CASSSEPSGRGEFF. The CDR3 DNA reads TGTGCCAGCAGCTCGGAACCTAGCGGGAGGGGGGAGTTCTTC.

The chain's CDR3 is CAISESTGGKETQYF. CDR3 bases: TGTGCCATCAGTGAGTCAACAGGGGGAAAAGAGACCCAGTACTTC. This chain joins TRBV10-3 and TRBJ2-5, with 8 bases identical to TRBD1. This CDR3 has 15 amino acids. The junction had 3 bases not matched to a gene; V was cut back by 0 bases and J by 3 bases. Germline CDR1 reads ENHRY; CDR2 reads SYGVKD.

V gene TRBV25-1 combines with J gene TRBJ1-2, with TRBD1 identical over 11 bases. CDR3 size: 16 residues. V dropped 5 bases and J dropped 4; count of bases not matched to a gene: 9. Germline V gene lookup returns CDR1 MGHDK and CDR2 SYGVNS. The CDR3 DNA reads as TGTGCCAGCAGTTTGGACAGGGGGCAGGAGATCTATGGCTACACCTTC. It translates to CASSLDRGQEIYGYTF.

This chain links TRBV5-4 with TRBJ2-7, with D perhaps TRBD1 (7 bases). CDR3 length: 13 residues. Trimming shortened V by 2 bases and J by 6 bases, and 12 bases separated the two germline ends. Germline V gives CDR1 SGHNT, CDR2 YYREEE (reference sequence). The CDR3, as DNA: TGTGCCAGCAGCTTTCAGGGGGGCAGCGAGCAGTACTTC. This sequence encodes CASSFQGGSEQYF.

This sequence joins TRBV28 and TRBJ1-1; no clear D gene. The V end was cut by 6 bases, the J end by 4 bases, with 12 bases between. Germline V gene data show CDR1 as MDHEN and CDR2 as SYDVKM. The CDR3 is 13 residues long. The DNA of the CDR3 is TGTGCCAGCAGAACACCCGAGGGCACTGAAGCTTTCTTT. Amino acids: CASRTPEGTEAFF.

CDR3 bases: TGTGCCAGCAGCGTAGGGGTGGGCGGCCCAACCGGGCACGAGCAGTACTTC. It is translated as CASSVGVGGPTGHEQYF. V is TRBV9 and J is TRBJ2-7; D is ambiguous. Germline values: CDR1 SGDLS, CDR2 YYNGEE. The V end was cut by 0 bases, the J end by 5 bases, with 21 bases between. The length of the CDR3 is 17 residues.

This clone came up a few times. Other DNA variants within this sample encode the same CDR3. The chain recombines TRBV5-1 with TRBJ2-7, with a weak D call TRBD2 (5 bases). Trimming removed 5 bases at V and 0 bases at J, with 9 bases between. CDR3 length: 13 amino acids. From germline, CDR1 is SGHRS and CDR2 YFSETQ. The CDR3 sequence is CASSLLASYEQYF. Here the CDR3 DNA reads TGCGCCAGCAGTCTCCTAGCCTCCTACGAGCAGTACTTC.

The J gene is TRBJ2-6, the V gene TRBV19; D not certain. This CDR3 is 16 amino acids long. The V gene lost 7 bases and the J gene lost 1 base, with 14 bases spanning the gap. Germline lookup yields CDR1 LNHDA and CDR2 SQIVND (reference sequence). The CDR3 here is CASTPRIGSGANVLTF. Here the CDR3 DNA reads TGTGCCAGTACCCCCCGCATAGGGTCTGGGGCCAACGTCCTGACTTTC.

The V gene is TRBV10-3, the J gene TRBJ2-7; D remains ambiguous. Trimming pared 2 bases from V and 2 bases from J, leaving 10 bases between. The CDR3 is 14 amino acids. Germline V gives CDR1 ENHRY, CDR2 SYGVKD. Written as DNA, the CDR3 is TGTGCCATCAGTGAGAGCATGCCTCCCTACGAGCAGTACTTC. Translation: CAISESMPPYEQYF.

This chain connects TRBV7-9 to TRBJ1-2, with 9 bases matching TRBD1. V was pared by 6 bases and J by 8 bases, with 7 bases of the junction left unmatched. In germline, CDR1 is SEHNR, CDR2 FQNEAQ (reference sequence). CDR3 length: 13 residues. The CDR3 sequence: CASRDTGGWGYTF. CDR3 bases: TGTGCCAGCAGGGATACAGGGGGCTGGGGCTACACCTTC.

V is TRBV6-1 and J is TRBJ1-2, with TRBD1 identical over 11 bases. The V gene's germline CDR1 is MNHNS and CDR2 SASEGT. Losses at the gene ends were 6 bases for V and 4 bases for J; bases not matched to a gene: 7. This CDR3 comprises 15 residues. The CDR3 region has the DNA TGTGCCAGCAGAGCTGGACAGGGGGCGGGCTATGGCTACACCTTC. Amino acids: CASRAGQGAGYGYTF.

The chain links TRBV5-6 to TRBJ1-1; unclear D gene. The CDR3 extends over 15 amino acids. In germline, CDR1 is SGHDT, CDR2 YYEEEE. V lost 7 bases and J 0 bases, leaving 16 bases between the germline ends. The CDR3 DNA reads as TGTGCCAGCCAAGCTCCCAGTCAGATGAACACTGAAGCTTTCTTT. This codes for CASQAPSQMNTEAFF. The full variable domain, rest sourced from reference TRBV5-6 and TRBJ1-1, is DAGVTQSPTHLIKTRGQQVTLRCSPKSGHDTVSWYQQALGQGPQFIFQYYEEEERQRGNFPDRFSGHQFPNYSSELNVNALLLGDSALYLCASQAPSQMNTEAFFGQGTRLTVV.

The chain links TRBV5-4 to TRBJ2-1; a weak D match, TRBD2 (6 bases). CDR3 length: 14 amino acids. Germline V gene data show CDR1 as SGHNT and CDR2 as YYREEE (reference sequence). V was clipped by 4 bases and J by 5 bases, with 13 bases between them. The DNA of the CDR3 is TGTGCCAGCAGCCCCGGAGGGCTAAACAATGAGCAGTTCTTC. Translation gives CASSPGGLNNEQFF.

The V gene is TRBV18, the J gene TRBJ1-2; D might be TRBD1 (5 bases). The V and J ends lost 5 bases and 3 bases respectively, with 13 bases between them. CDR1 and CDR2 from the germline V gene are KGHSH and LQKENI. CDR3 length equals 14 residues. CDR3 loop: CASSNSGIDYGYTF. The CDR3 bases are TGTGCCAGCTCAAATTCAGGGATTGACTATGGCTACACCTTC.

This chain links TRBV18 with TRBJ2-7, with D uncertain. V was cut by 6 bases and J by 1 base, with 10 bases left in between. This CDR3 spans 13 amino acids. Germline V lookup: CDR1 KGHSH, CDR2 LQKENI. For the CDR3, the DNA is TGTGCCAGCTCGGCGGATAGGTCCTACGAGCAGTACTTC. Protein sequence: CASSADRSYEQYF.

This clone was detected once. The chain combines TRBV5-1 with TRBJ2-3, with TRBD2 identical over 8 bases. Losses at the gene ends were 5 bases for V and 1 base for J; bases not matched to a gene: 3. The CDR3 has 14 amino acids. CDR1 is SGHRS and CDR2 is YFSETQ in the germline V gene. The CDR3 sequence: CASRSTSGTDTQYF. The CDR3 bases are TGCGCCAGCAGGTCGACTAGCGGCACAGATACGCAGTATTTT.

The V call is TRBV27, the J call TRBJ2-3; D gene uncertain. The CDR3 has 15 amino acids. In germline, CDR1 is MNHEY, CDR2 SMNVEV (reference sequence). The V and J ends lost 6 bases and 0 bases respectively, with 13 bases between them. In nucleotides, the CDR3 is TGTGCCAGCAGCTTACGGGTGACTAGCACAGATACGCAGTATTTT. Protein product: CASSLRVTSTDTQYF.

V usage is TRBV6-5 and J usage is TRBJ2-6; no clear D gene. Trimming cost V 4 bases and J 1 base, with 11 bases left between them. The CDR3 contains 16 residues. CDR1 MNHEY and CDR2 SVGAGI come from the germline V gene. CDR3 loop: CASSSPTPSGANVLTF. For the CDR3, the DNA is TGTGCCAGCAGTTCCCCTACCCCTTCTGGGGCCAACGTCCTGACTTTC.

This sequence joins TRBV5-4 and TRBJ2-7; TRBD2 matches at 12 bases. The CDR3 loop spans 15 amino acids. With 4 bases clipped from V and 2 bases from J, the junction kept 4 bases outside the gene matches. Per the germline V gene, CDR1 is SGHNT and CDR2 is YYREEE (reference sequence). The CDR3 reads CASSLGLAGTYEQYF. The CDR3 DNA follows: TGTGCCAGCAGCCTGGGACTAGCGGGTACCTACGAGCAGTACTTC.

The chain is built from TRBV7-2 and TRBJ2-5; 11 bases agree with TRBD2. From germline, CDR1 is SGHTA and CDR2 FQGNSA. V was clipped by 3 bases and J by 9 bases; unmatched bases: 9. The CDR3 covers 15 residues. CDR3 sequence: CASSLGTSGGLPQYF. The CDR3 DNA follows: TGTGCCAGCAGCTTGGGAACTAGCGGGGGTCTCCCCCAGTACTTC.

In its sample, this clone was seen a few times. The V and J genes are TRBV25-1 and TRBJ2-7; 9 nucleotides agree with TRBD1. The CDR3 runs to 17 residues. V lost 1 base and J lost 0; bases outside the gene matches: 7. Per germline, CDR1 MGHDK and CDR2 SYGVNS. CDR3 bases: TGTGCCAGCAGTGAATCCAGACAGGGGGGAGGCTCCTACGAGCAGTACTTC. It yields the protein CASSESRQGGGSYEQYF.